This T cell receptor (beta chain) was sequenced during a study of control samples from healthy donors and cancer patients. This CDR3 contains 16 residues. The ends lost 3 bases at V and 1 base at J; junction bases unmatched: 7. Per the germline V gene, CDR1 is KGHDR and CDR2 is SFDVKD. This clone was observed a handful of times. Profiled with immunoSEQ multiplex PCR; TCRdb holds only in-frame clones, not every one. This table holds fewer than 120,000 clones, roughly 90% found once. The sample taken for sequencing was PBMCs. The clonotype comes from a woman between 55 and 75 years old with lung cancer. The rearrangement uses TRBV24-1 and TRBJ1-1; the match to TRBD1 covers 7 bases. The CDR3 region is CATSDTRQGTNTEAFF. In nucleotides, the CDR3 is TGTGCCACCAGTGATACTCGACAGGGCACGAACACTGAAGCTTTCTTT.